This is a list of T cell receptor beta chains from one sample in a study of blood T cells in healthy people across ages. TCRdb re-derived calls from the 5' RACE reads in MiXCR, one entry per CDR3 protein. This table has roughly 500,000 distinct CDR3 sequences, 27% appearing once. Sequenced sample: blood. These receptors all come from a woman aged 70-85 years in good health. CDR3s include the opening cysteine and the closing phenylalanine or tryptophan. A D gene is named only where the DNA matches it firmly. Only some rows state a clone size, as once, few, many or a class for expanded clones.

d_call: .
v_call: TRBV23-1
j_call: TRBJ2-1
clone_size: few
cdr3_nt: TGCGCCAGCAGTCAACTGGATGCCGACTCATACAATGAGCAGTTCTTC
cdr3_aa: CASSQLDADSYNEQFF

d_call: .
v_call: TRBV7-9
j_call: TRBJ2-5
clone_size: few
cdr3_nt: TGTGCCAGCAGCTTTCGCGGGACTTCAGAGACCCAGTACTTC
cdr3_aa: CASSFRGTSETQYF

d_call: .
v_call: TRBV29-1
j_call: TRBJ2-7
clone_size: .
cdr3_nt: TGCAGCGCCTCACAAGGGGGGGGTTCCTACGAGCAGTACTTC
cdr3_aa: CSASQGGGSYEQYF

d_call: TRBD1
v_call: TRBV7-9
j_call: TRBJ1-4
clone_size: .
cdr3_nt: TGTGCCAGCAGCACGGGACAGGGAAATGAAAAACTGTTTTTT
cdr3_aa: CASSTGQGNEKLFF

d_call: TRBD2
v_call: TRBV6-1
j_call: TRBJ2-5
clone_size: .
cdr3_nt: TGTGCCAGCAGTGATAGCGGGGCCCCAGAGACCCAGTACTTC
cdr3_aa: CASSDSGAPETQYF

d_call: .
v_call: TRBV29-1
j_call: TRBJ1-5
clone_size: few
cdr3_nt: TGCAGCGTGGAGACAGTGGGGGGTCAGCCCCAGCATTTT
cdr3_aa: CSVETVGGQPQHF

d_call: .
v_call: TRBV11-2
j_call: TRBJ2-5
clone_size: few
cdr3_nt: TGTGCCAGCAGCTTAGGCAATCTACGATCCCAAGAGACCCAGTACTTC
cdr3_aa: CASSLGNLRSQETQYF

d_call: .
v_call: TRBV5-6
j_call: TRBJ2-7
clone_size: .
cdr3_nt: TGTGCCAGCAGCACAGGCCATGCAGGTGTAGAGCAGTACTTC
cdr3_aa: CASSTGHAGVEQYF

d_call: .
v_call: TRBV15
j_call: TRBJ2-5
clone_size: few
cdr3_nt: TGTGCCACCAGCCCTAGACTACAAGAGACCCAGTACTTC
cdr3_aa: CATSPRLQETQYF

d_call: TRBD1
v_call: TRBV20-1
j_call: TRBJ2-5
clone_size: .
cdr3_nt: TGCAGTGCTAGAGAAGGACAGGGTCAAGAGACCCAGTACTTC
cdr3_aa: CSAREGQGQETQYF

d_call: TRBD1
v_call: TRBV28
j_call: TRBJ1-5
clone_size: .
cdr3_nt: TGTGCCAGCAGACTGCAAACATCTCAGGGGGTTAATCAGCCCCAGCATTTT
cdr3_aa: CASRLQTSQGVNQPQHF

d_call: .
v_call: TRBV4-3
j_call: TRBJ2-2
clone_size: .
cdr3_nt: TGCGCCAGCAGCCAACAGGAGGCAGGGTTGATCACCGGGGAGCTGTTTTTT
cdr3_aa: CASSQQEAGLITGELFF

d_call: .
v_call: TRBV6-2/TRBV6-3
j_call: TRBJ2-6
clone_size: few
cdr3_nt: TGTGCCAGCAGTCACACGGCGATACAATACTCTGGGGCCAACGTCCTGACTTTC
cdr3_aa: CASSHTAIQYSGANVLTF

d_call: TRBD1
v_call: TRBV12-3/TRBV12-4
j_call: TRBJ1-4
clone_size: .
cdr3_nt: TGTGCCAGCATCAACCGGGGACAGGGGGCTGAAAAACTGTTTTTT
cdr3_aa: CASINRGQGAEKLFF

d_call: TRBD1
v_call: TRBV18
j_call: TRBJ1-6
clone_size: .
cdr3_nt: TGTGCCAGCTCACCGGGACAGGGGGCGCGGTCACCCCTCCACTTT
cdr3_aa: CASSPGQGARSPLHF

d_call: .
v_call: TRBV7-2
j_call: TRBJ1-3
clone_size: .
cdr3_nt: TGTGCCAGCAGCTTAGCGTTAGGCCCTAGCTCTGGAAACACCATATATTTT
cdr3_aa: CASSLALGPSSGNTIYF

d_call: TRBD2
v_call: TRBV5-1
j_call: TRBJ2-1
clone_size: .
cdr3_nt: TGCGCCAGCAGCTCCCGGGGACTAGCGTCGTCCTACAATGAGCAGTTCTTC
cdr3_aa: CASSSRGLASSYNEQFF

d_call: .
v_call: TRBV7-8
j_call: TRBJ2-5
clone_size: once
cdr3_nt: TGTGCCAGCAGCTTAGATCAAGGGCCCCAAGAGACCCAGTACTTC
cdr3_aa: CASSLDQGPQETQYF

d_call: .
v_call: TRBV12-3/TRBV12-4
j_call: TRBJ1-2
clone_size: .
cdr3_nt: TGTGCCAGCAGTGCCCGGGACGGCATTTCTGGCTACACCTTC
cdr3_aa: CASSARDGISGYTF

d_call: .
v_call: TRBV30
j_call: TRBJ1-2
clone_size: few
cdr3_nt: TGTGCCTGGAGCCAGAGTACCGGGACGACGGGCGTCTACACCTTC
cdr3_aa: CAWSQSTGTTGVYTF

d_call: TRBD1
v_call: TRBV7-2
j_call: TRBJ2-5
clone_size: .
cdr3_nt: TGTGCCAGCAGCCCAGGACAGGAGAGGGAGACCCAGTACTTC
cdr3_aa: CASSPGQERETQYF

d_call: .
v_call: TRBV2
j_call: TRBJ2-7
clone_size: .
cdr3_nt: TGTGCCAGCAAACTGGGGTCCTACGAGCAGTACTTC
cdr3_aa: CASKLGSYEQYF

d_call: TRBD2
v_call: TRBV6-5
j_call: TRBJ2-3
clone_size: .
cdr3_nt: TGTGCCAGCAGTTCGCGGGGGGCCCCCACAGATACGCAGTATTTT
cdr3_aa: CASSSRGAPTDTQYF

d_call: .
v_call: TRBV7-2
j_call: TRBJ2-7
clone_size: few
cdr3_nt: TGTGCCAGCAGCTTTAGTCCCCGCGAGCAGTACTTC
cdr3_aa: CASSFSPREQYF

d_call: TRBD1
v_call: TRBV5-5
j_call: TRBJ1-1
clone_size: once
cdr3_nt: TGTGCCAGCAGCCTGTCGGGACAGGTGTACACTGAAGCTTTCTTT
cdr3_aa: CASSLSGQVYTEAFF

d_call: TRBD2
v_call: TRBV7-9
j_call: TRBJ2-5
clone_size: .
cdr3_nt: TGTGCCAGCACACGGGAGGCTAGCGGGGGAATGGAGACCCAGTACTTC
cdr3_aa: CASTREASGGMETQYF

d_call: .
v_call: TRBV25-1
j_call: TRBJ2-1
clone_size: .
cdr3_nt: TGTGCCAGCAGGCCAAATGGGGGCAATGAGCAGTTCTTC
cdr3_aa: CASRPNGGNEQFF